A single sample is the source of the 16 T cell receptor beta chains below, sequenced in a study of blood T cell repertoires in COVID-19. Assay: immunoSEQ multiplex PCR; the TCRdb copy retains only in-frame clones and omits some. The table includes almost 350,000 clones, around nine tenths detected once. The sample consisted of PBMCs or T cells enriched from blood (not recorded which). The receptors derive from a woman in her twenties or thirties who had been exposed to COVID-19.

The chain links TRBV5-5 to TRBJ2-7; 7 nucleotides align to TRBD1. V dropped 4 bases and J dropped 3; count of bases not matched to a gene: 4. Germline V gives CDR1 SGHKS, CDR2 YYEKEE (reference sequence). CDR3 length: 13 residues. CDR3: CASSGDSFYEQYF. The CDR3 region has the DNA TGTGCCAGCAGCGGGGACAGTTTCTACGAGCAGTACTTC.

V usage is TRBV3-1 (or the pseudogene TRBV3-2) and J usage is TRBJ1-1, with 8 bases that match TRBD1. From germline, CDR1 is LGHDT and CDR2 YNNKEL (reference sequence). The CDR3 spans 15 residues. With V trimmed by 4 bases and J by 0 bases, 4 bases remained unmatched. CDR3 coding DNA: TGTGCCAGCAGCCCGGACAGGGTTATGAACACTGAAGCTTTCTTT. Protein: CASSPDRVMNTEAFF.

This clone was seen a single time. The chain carries TRBV5-1 and TRBJ2-7; D is possibly TRBD1 or TRBD2 (5 bases each). The V gene's germline CDR1 is SGHRS and CDR2 YFSETQ. This CDR3 has 14 amino acids. V was shortened by 4 bases and J by 4 bases, with 15 bases between the two germline ends. CDR3 coding DNA: TGCGCCAGCAGCCTGGGACCGCCAGGGTACGAGCAGTACTTC. Protein sequence: CASSLGPPGYEQYF.

The CDR3 sequence: CASSSPGQGNTIYF. The CDR3 DNA reads TGTGCCAGCAGTTCGCCGGGACAAGGCAACACCATATATTTT. The chain links TRBV28 to TRBJ1-3; possible D gene TRBD1, 6 bases. This CDR3 region has 14 residues. CDR1 is MDHEN and CDR2 is SYDVKM in the germline V gene. Deletions cut 4 bases from V and 7 bases from J, with 14 bases between.

The chain links TRBV5-5 to TRBJ1-5; 11 nucleotides line up with TRBD1. The V and J ends lost 3 bases and 0 bases, in that order; junction bases with no gene match: 8. Per germline, CDR1 SGHKS and CDR2 YYEKEE (reference sequence). The CDR3 is 18 residues long. CDR3 coding DNA: TGTGCCAGCAGCTCGGACAGGGGGCGTTTAAATAGCAATCAGCCCCAGCATTTT. This gives the protein CASSSDRGRLNSNQPQHF.

There are many counts of this clone. The chain combines TRBV11-2 with TRBJ2-1, with 8 positions matching TRBD2. The CDR3 loop spans 16 amino acids. The V and J ends lost 1 base and 5 bases, in that order; junction bases with no gene match: 7. In germline, CDR1 is SGHAT, CDR2 FQNNGV. CDR3 amino acids: CASSLVASGPHNEQFF. CDR3 sequence (DNA): TGTGCCAGCAGCTTAGTGGCTAGCGGGCCCCACAATGAGCAGTTCTTC.

The chain is built from TRBV28 and TRBJ1-1; the match to TRBD1 covers 7 bases. This CDR3 has 15 residues. Trimming at V came to 3 bases and at J to 4 bases, leaving 8 bases not matched to a gene. Germline V CDR1 and CDR2: MDHEN, SYDVKM. The CDR3 DNA is TGTGCCAGCAGTTTCGTCTCCAGGGGGAGCACTGAAGCTTTCTTT. Translating gives CASSFVSRGSTEAFF.

The CDR3 bases are TGTGCCAGCAGCGACGATGGACAGGGTTACGAGCAGTACTTC. This gives the protein CASSDDGQGYEQYF. The rearrangement uses TRBV5-4 and TRBJ2-7, with TRBD1 matching 8 bases. The CDR3 has 14 amino acids. Germline V gene sequence: CDR1 SGHNT, CDR2 YYREEE (reference sequence). V shed 4 bases and J 4 bases; nucleotides not matched to a gene: 7.

Here the CDR3 reads CASSRQSSGSTGELFF. CDR3 in DNA: TGCGCCAGCAGCCGCCAATCTAGCGGGAGCACCGGGGAGCTGTTTTTT. The V call is TRBV5-1, the J call TRBJ2-2, with 10 positions matching TRBD2. There are 16 residues in the CDR3. Per germline, CDR1 SGHRS and CDR2 YFSETQ. The V gene end was trimmed by 4 bases and the J gene end by 4 bases; junction bases not matched to a gene: 7.

The rearrangement joins TRBV7-9 to TRBJ2-7; TRBD1 matches 9 bases. V gave up 4 bases and J gave up 6 bases; unmatched junction bases: 13. There are 16 residues in the CDR3. Germline CDR1 is SEHNR and CDR2 is FQNEAQ (reference sequence). The CDR3 sequence is CASSSLPGQGNPEQYF. CDR3 bases: TGTGCCAGCAGCTCCCTCCCGGGACAGGGAAATCCCGAGCAGTACTTC.

This clone occurred once. This chain connects TRBV11-1 to TRBJ1-2; D possibly corresponds to TRBD1 (6 bases). V gave up 1 base and J gave up 7 bases, with 19 bases separating them. This CDR3 spans 16 amino acids. Germline assignment: CDR1 SGHAT and CDR2 FQDESV (reference sequence). The CDR3 is CASSLDQNTGIRGYTF. The CDR3 DNA reads TGTGCCAGCAGCTTAGATCAGAATACAGGGATCCGTGGCTACACCTTC.

This clone was detected once. The rearrangement joins TRBV19 to TRBJ2-1, with 13 bases matching TRBD2. J was trimmed by 6 bases and V by 7 bases; bases with no gene match: 6. CDR1 LNHDA and CDR2 SQIVND come from the germline V gene (reference sequence). The CDR3 is made up of 15 amino acids. CDR3 sequence: CASIGLAGAGNEQFF. In nucleotides, the CDR3 is TGTGCCAGTATCGGACTAGCGGGAGCGGGCAATGAGCAGTTCTTC.

CDR3 nucleotide sequence: TGTGCCAGCAGCGGGAGCAGAAACGAGCAGTACTTC. It encodes CASSGSRNEQYF. V gene TRBV7-9 combines with J gene TRBJ2-7; a weak D match, TRBD2 (5 bases). In germline, CDR1 is SEHNR, CDR2 FQNEAQ (reference sequence). Trimming removed 5 bases from V and 5 bases from J, with 10 bases in between. This CDR3 comprises 12 residues.

The rearrangement links TRBV7-6 to TRBJ2-7; tentative D call: TRBD1 (6 bases). Germline lookup yields CDR1 SGHVS and CDR2 FNYEAQ. The CDR3 covers 13 residues. Between the trimmed V and J ends, which lost 1 base and 6 bases, there was a span of 10 bases. CDR3 bases: TGTGCCAGCAGCTTAGGCTTGGGGGCCGAGCAGTACTTC. Its protein is CASSLGLGAEQYF.

The table lists this clone with many counts. The chain has TRBV7-8 and TRBJ1-5; D is possibly TRBD1 (5 bases). CDR3 length: 13 amino acids. Trimming shortened V by 6 bases and J by 5 bases, and 11 bases separated the two germline ends. The germline V gene has CDR1 SGHVS and CDR2 FQNEAQ. CDR3: CASRSGGDQPQHF. The CDR3 DNA follows: TGTGCCAGCAGAAGCGGGGGGGATCAGCCCCAGCATTTT.

This clone has just one count. The J gene is TRBJ1-1, the V gene TRBV28, with 9 bases identical to TRBD1. Germline V lookup: CDR1 MDHEN, CDR2 SYDVKM. The CDR3 sequence is 14 residues long. The J segment lost 2 bases and the V segment lost 6 bases, leaving 4 bases of the junction unmatched. This CDR3 reads CASRPGQGNTEAFF. The DNA for the CDR3 is TGTGCCAGCAGACCGGGACAGGGAAACACTGAAGCTTTCTTT. Full variable domain (remainder filled in from reference TRBV28 and TRBJ1-1): DVKVTQSSRYLVKRTGEKVFLECVQDMDHENMFWYRQDPGLGLRLIYFSYDVKMKEKGDIPEGYSVSREKKERFSLILESASTNQTSMYLCASRPGQGNTEAFFGQGTRLTVV.